The entry below describes one T cell receptor (beta chain). Germline CDR1 and CDR2: SQVTM and ANQGSEA. The CDR3 contains 14 residues. With V trimmed by 8 bases and J by 4 bases, 13 bases remained unmatched. The data derive from a study of T cell changes during pregnancy in multiple sclerosis. The method was immunoSEQ multiplex PCR; TCRdb's version includes in-frame clones alone and lacks a portion of them. The sample shows more than 65,000 clones, 70% to 90% of them seen only once. This chain connects TRBV29-1 to TRBJ1-2; 7 bases align to TRBD1. The specimen was peripheral blood, collected before pregnancy. This clonotype was obtained from a female donor with multiple sclerosis, enrolled in a pregnancy study. The CDR3 loop reads CSLWDGDRVYGYTF. The CDR3 nucleotides are TGCAGCTTGTGGGATGGGGACAGAGTCTATGGCTACACCTTC.